The 11 T cell receptor beta chains below were found in one sample sequenced in a study of blood T cells in healthy people across ages. The authors ran a second PCR of about 7 to 11 cycles using a sample-barcoded 5' primer and a J-beta primer mix. TCRdb reprocessed the 5' RACE reads with MiXCR, giving one entry per CDR3 protein. The sample holds 800,000 to 950,000 distinct CDR3 sequences, approximately 32% seen once. The sample also formed part of further work on T cells of mothers and their children.

Material: blood. These receptors were taken from a woman aged 40 to 50 in good health.

The chain carries TRBV24-1 and TRBJ2-5, with 7 bases identical to TRBD2. The end of the DNA is better explained by TRBJ2-7, so the J call may be wrong. The CDR3 spans 14 residues. The V gene's germline CDR1 is KGHDR and CDR2 SFDVKD. The CDR3 DNA follows: TGTGCCACCAGTGAAGCGGGACCCACCTACGAGCAGTACTTC. It specifies CATSEAGPTYEQYF.

This clonotype was seen a few times. The rearrangement joins TRBV6-2 or TRBV6-3 to TRBJ1-1, with D perhaps TRBD1 (6 bases). There are 14 residues in the CDR3. Germline V gene lookup returns CDR1 MNHEY and CDR2 SVGEGT. V was trimmed by 0 bases and J by 6 bases, leaving 11 bases between them. The CDR3 DNA reads TGTGCCAGCAGTTACTCGGACAGTCTCCCTGAAGCTTTCTTT. Translated, it gives CASSYSDSLPEAFF.

This rearrangement joins TRBV7-8 to TRBJ2-2, with 12 bases that match TRBD1. This CDR3 region has 16 residues. Germline V lookup: CDR1 SGHVS, CDR2 FQNEAQ. The V segment lost 6 bases and the J segment 4 bases; nucleotides outside the gene matches: 6. The CDR3 region is CASSSGTGGTTGELFF. In DNA form, the CDR3 reads TGTGCCAGCAGTTCCGGGACAGGGGGCACCACCGGGGAGCTGTTTTTT.

This clonotype was picked up a small number of times. V gene TRBV7-9 combines with J gene TRBJ2-1; tentatively, D is TRBD1 or TRBD2 (6 bases each). Trimming stripped 5 bases from V and 6 bases from J, with 14 bases between. This CDR3 is built from 14 residues. CDR1 is SEHNR, CDR2 FQNEAQ, per germline (reference sequence). The CDR3 region has the DNA TGTGCCAGCAGCAACGGGGGCCCCTTCAATGAGCAGTTCTTC. Protein product: CASSNGGPFNEQFF.

There are a few counts of this clonotype. V gene TRBV5-1 combines with J gene TRBJ1-1, with a weak D call TRBD1 (5 bases). The germline V gene encodes CDR1 SGHRS and CDR2 YFSETQ. The CDR3 is 17 residues long. Trimming stripped 4 bases from V and 0 bases from J, with 19 bases between. In DNA, the CDR3 is TGCGCCAGCAGCCTCCCTCCAGGGACTATTATGAACACTGAAGCTTTCTTT. It is translated as CASSLPPGTIMNTEAFF.

The sample holds many counts of this clonotype. This chain uses TRBV5-1 with TRBJ2-3, with D tentatively TRBD1 or TRBD2 (5 bases each). The CDR3 spans 12 residues. Trimming took 7 bases from V and 5 from J, leaving 11 bases between them. The germline gives CDR1 SGHRS, CDR2 YFSETQ. CDR3 protein: CASWDVKDTQYF. The CDR3 DNA reads as TGCGCCAGCTGGGACGTTAAAGATACGCAGTATTTT.

The rearrangement links TRBV25-1 to TRBJ1-2; tentative D call: TRBD1 (5 bases). Trimming pared 7 bases from V and 6 bases from J, leaving 15 bases between. Per the germline V gene, CDR1 is MGHDK and CDR2 is SYGVNS. CDR3 length: 13 amino acids. CDR3 protein: CASTIPGTHGYTF. The CDR3 region has the DNA TGTGCCAGCACGATTCCCGGGACGCATGGCTACACCTTC.

This clonotype is a singleton in its sample. A much larger clone differs from this one at a single base, so this may be a read error. The chain has TRBV7-2 and TRBJ2-7; D ambiguous. CDR1 and CDR2 (germline): SGHTA, FQGNSA. Trimming cost V 4 bases and J 5 bases, with 9 bases left between them. This CDR3 comprises 12 residues. CDR3 sequence: CASSSGQNEQYF. As DNA, the CDR3 is TGTGCCAGCAGCTCTGGGCAGAACGAGCAGTACTTC.

J is TRBJ2-5 and V is TRBV5-1, with D perhaps given as TRBD1 or TRBD2 (5 bases each). The germline V gene encodes CDR1 SGHRS and CDR2 YFSETQ. V was trimmed by 1 base and J by 5 bases, leaving 15 bases between them. The CDR3 runs to 15 residues. The CDR3 loop reads CASSLWGFEEETQYF. Here the CDR3 DNA reads TGCGCCAGCAGCTTGTGGGGGTTTGAGGAGGAGACCCAGTACTTC.

This clonotype occurred a few times. This chain links TRBV9 with TRBJ1-1; D call uncertain. Germline V gene sequence: CDR1 SGDLS, CDR2 YYNGEE. Trimming removed 0 bases at V and 5 bases at J, with 8 bases between. The CDR3 has 13 residues. CDR3 region: CASSVVSGTEAFF. CDR3 in DNA: TGTGCCAGCAGCGTAGTTTCGGGGACTGAAGCTTTCTTT.

This sequence joins TRBV18 and TRBJ2-1; D uncertain. This CDR3 has 13 residues. The germline V gene encodes CDR1 KGHSH and CDR2 LQKENI. Trimming stripped 2 bases from V and 9 bases from J, with 11 bases between. The CDR3 DNA reads TGTGCCAGCTCACCATCGTTAGGGTCTGAGCAGTTCTTC. Translated: CASSPSLGSEQFF. The full variable domain, in which reference TRBV18 and TRBJ2-1 provide the parts outside the CDR3, is NAGVMQNPRHLVRRRGQEARLRCSPMKGHSHVYWYRQLPEEGLKFMVYLQKENIIDESGMPKERFSAEFPKEGPSILRIQQVVRGDSAAYFCASSPSLGSEQFFGPGTRLTVL.